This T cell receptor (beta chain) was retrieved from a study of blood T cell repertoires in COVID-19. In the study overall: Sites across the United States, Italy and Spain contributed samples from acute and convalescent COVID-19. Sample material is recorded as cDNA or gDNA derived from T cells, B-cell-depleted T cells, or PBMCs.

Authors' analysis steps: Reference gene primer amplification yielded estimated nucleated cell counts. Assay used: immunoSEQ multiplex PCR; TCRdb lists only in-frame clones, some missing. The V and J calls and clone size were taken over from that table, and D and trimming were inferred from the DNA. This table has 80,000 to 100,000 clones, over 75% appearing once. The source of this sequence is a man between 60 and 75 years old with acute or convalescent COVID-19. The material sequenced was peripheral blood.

The CDR3 loop reads CASSPPFLAVSYNEQFF. In nucleotides, the CDR3 is TGTGCCAGCTCACCCCCTTTCCTAGCGGTTTCCTACAATGAGCAGTTCTTC. The chain has TRBV18 and TRBJ2-1; 7 bases fit TRBD2. V lost 3 bases, J lost 1 base, and 9 bases stayed unmatched. Germline lookup yields CDR1 KGHSH and CDR2 LQKENI. This CDR3 region has 17 residues.